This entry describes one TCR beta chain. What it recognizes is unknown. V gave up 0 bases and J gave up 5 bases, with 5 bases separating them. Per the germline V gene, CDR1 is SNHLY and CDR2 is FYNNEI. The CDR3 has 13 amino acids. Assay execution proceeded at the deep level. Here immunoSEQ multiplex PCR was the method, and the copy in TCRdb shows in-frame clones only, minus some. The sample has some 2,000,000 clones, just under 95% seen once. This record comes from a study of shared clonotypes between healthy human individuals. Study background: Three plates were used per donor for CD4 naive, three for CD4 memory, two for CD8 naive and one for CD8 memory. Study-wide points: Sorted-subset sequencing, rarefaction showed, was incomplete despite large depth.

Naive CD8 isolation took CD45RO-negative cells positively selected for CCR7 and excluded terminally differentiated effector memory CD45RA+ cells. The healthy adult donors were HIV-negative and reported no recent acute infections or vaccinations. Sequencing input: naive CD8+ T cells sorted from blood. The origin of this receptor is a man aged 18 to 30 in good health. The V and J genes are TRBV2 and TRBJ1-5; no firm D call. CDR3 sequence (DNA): TGTGCCAGCAGTGAAGCCCTCGATCAGCCCCAGCATTTT. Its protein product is CASSEALDQPQHF.